The 24 T cell receptor beta chains below come from one sample, sequenced in a study of shared clonotypes between healthy human individuals (dated by TCRdb to the early 2020s). The library relied on the immunoSEQ multiplex PCR assay. TCRdb carries this immuneACCESS record with in-frame sequences only. Its versions omit some clonotypes, under half of them owing to an unresolved V gene in the studies checked, with the rest unexplained. The sample table lists some 2,100,000 clones, 90% to 97% of them with a count of one. The top ten hold more than 0.1% of the sample. The sequencing input was naive CD4+ T cells sorted from blood. The cell subset or site label, read with the paper, signifies: CD45RA+ positively selected. The receptors were gathered from a man between 18 and 35 years old in good health.

V is TRBV7-2 and J is TRBJ1-6; 7 bases map to TRBD1. With V trimmed by 5 bases and J by 9 bases, 10 bases remained unmatched. The CDR3 is 15 residues long. The germline V gene has CDR1 SGHTA and CDR2 FQGNSA. The chain's CDR3 is CASSQRTGSGSPLHF. In DNA, the CDR3 is TGTGCCAGCAGCCAGAGGACAGGCTCGGGTTCACCCCTCCACTTT.

The chain employs TRBV7-9 and TRBJ1-1; D is uncertain. Germline assignment: CDR1 SEHNR and CDR2 FQNEAQ (reference sequence). Trimming removed 5 bases at V and 11 bases at J, with 12 bases between. The length of the CDR3 is 11 residues. The CDR3 bases are TGTGCCAGCAGCATTCCCGGCGGTGCTTTCTTT. Protein: CASSIPGGAFF.

This rearrangement joins TRBV6-1 to TRBJ2-6; a possible D gene is TRBD2 (6 bases). Between the trimmed V and J ends, which lost 5 bases and 2 bases, there was a span of 10 bases. The CDR3 covers 15 residues. CDR1 is MNHNS and CDR2 is SASEGT in the germline V gene. CDR3 loop: CASSIGEAGANVLTF. Here the CDR3 DNA reads TGTGCCAGCAGTATAGGGGAGGCTGGGGCCAACGTCCTGACTTTC.

The V call is TRBV6-5, the J call TRBJ1-4; D not certain. CDR3 length equals 14 residues. V gave up 6 bases and J gave up 0 bases, with 8 bases separating them. Germline CDR1 is MNHEY and CDR2 is SVGAGI. CDR3 amino acids: CASRPVPTNEKLFF. CDR3 bases: TGTGCCAGCAGGCCGGTTCCAACTAATGAAAAACTGTTTTTT.

CDR3 in amino acids: CASSLRLDLGFGTQYF. The CDR3 bases are TGTGCCAGCAGTTTAAGGCTTGACCTAGGGTTCGGAACGCAGTATTTT. J is TRBJ2-3 and V is TRBV27; the D is unclear. The CDR3 length is 16 residues. CDR1 MNHEY and CDR2 SMNVEV come from the germline V gene (reference sequence). Trimming stripped 2 bases from V and 9 bases from J, with 21 bases between.

This clone was seen once. This sequence joins TRBV15 and TRBJ2-5, with 15 bases identical to TRBD2. Trimming at V came to 5 bases and at J to 5 bases, leaving 9 bases not matched to a gene. The CDR3 runs to 17 residues. Germline V gene sequence: CDR1 LNHNV, CDR2 YYDKDF (reference sequence). CDR3 bases: TGTGCCACCAGCTCCCGGACTAGCGGGAGGGCCGACGAGACCCAGTACTTC. Protein: CATSSRTSGRADETQYF.

J is TRBJ2-2 and V is TRBV5-1, with a weak D call TRBD1 (6 bases). Germline assignment: CDR1 SGHRS and CDR2 YFSETQ. V was pared by 0 bases and J by 1 base, with 13 bases between. CDR3 length: 17 residues. The CDR3 sequence is CASSLAQGLLNTGELFF. Written as DNA, the CDR3 is TGCGCCAGCAGCTTGGCCCAGGGGCTGTTGAACACCGGGGAGCTGTTTTTT.

This sequence joins TRBV19 and TRBJ1-5; the match to TRBD1 covers 10 bases. Germline V CDR1 and CDR2: LNHDA, SQIVND (reference sequence). This CDR3 contains 18 residues. The V and J ends lost 6 bases and 2 bases, in that order; junction bases with no gene match: 13. For the CDR3, the DNA is TGTGCCAGTAGCCGCCCGAGACAGGGGGCGTCCGGCAATCAGCCCCAGCATTTT. Its translation: CASSRPRQGASGNQPQHF.

The chain uses TRBV27 and TRBJ2-4; no clear D. V gave up 5 bases and J gave up 8 bases, with 16 bases separating them. The CDR3 loop spans 14 amino acids. Germline-derived CDR1 and CDR2 are MNHEY and SMNVEV (reference sequence). As DNA, the CDR3 is TGTGCCAGCAGTCCACCCTTTTCAGTTTACATTCAGTACTTC. Encoded protein: CASSPPFSVYIQYF.

Regarding this clone: This sample also contains other DNA sequences that code for the same CDR3. The gene calls are TRBV18 and TRBJ1-5; D is undetermined. V was shortened by 3 bases and J by 4 bases, with 7 bases between the two germline ends. CDR3 length: 13 residues. CDR1 and CDR2 from the germline V gene are KGHSH and LQKENI. The CDR3 DNA reads TGTGCCAGCTCACCTACCGGAAATCAGCCCCAGCATTTT. This codes for CASSPTGNQPQHF. The variable domain in full, completed from reference TRBV18 and TRBJ1-5, reads NAGVMQNPRHLVRRRGQEARLRCSPMKGHSHVYWYRQLPEEGLKFMVYLQKENIIDESGMPKERFSAEFPKEGPSILRIQQVVRGDSAAYFCASSPTGNQPQHFGDGTRLSIL.

The V gene is TRBV5-1, the J gene TRBJ1-6; D is perhaps TRBD1 (5 bases). CDR3 length: 20 residues. Germline V CDR1 and CDR2: SGHRS, YFSETQ. Trimming cost V 2 bases and J 0 bases, with 21 bases left between them. CDR3: CASSFGADLPLSSYNSPLHF. CDR3 DNA: TGCGCCAGCAGCTTCGGGGCAGACTTACCACTTAGCTCCTATAATTCACCCCTCCACTTT.

The chain combines TRBV20-1 with TRBJ2-1; D not certain. The V end was cut by 1 base, the J end by 11 bases, with 9 bases between. The CDR3 has 11 residues. Germline CDR1 is DFQATT and CDR2 is SNEGSKA (reference sequence). CDR3 in amino acids: CSARVGPQQFF. Here the CDR3 DNA reads TGCAGTGCTAGAGTTGGCCCGCAGCAGTTCTTC.

The rearrangement uses TRBV5-1 and TRBJ2-2; TRBD1 aligns across 8 bases. The CDR3 sequence is 14 residues long. The ends lost 4 bases at V and 4 bases at J; junction bases unmatched: 3. CDR1 and CDR2 from the germline V gene are SGHRS and YFSETQ. CDR3 in DNA: TGCGCCAGCAGCGGAGACAGGGGCACCGGGGAGCTGTTTTTT. Protein product: CASSGDRGTGELFF.

The genes are TRBV13 and TRBJ2-3; D call uncertain. CDR1 and CDR2 from the germline V gene are PRHDT and FYEKMQ (reference sequence). Trimming took off 2 bases at V and 2 bases at J, with 2 bases between the two ends. The CDR3 runs 12 residues. CDR3 sequence: CASSLNTDTQYF. The CDR3 DNA is TGTGCCAGCAGCTTAAACACAGATACGCAGTATTTT.

The V and J genes are TRBV7-9 and TRBJ2-2; the D gene is possibly TRBD1 (6 bases). V was shortened by 4 bases and J by 7 bases, with 16 bases between the two germline ends. Germline V gene lookup returns CDR1 SEHNR and CDR2 FQNEAQ (reference sequence). The CDR3 is 15 amino acids. The CDR3 region has the DNA TGTGCCAGCAGCTGGACAGCGATACGTAGCGGGGAGCTGTTTTTT. Protein product: CASSWTAIRSGELFF.

This chain links TRBV2 with TRBJ2-7, with D unresolved. The V end lost 6 bases, the J end lost 4 bases, and 13 bases lay between the germline ends. Germline lookup yields CDR1 SNHLY and CDR2 FYNNEI. The CDR3 spans 13 residues. The CDR3 loop reads CASRTDNRYEQYF. In DNA form, the CDR3 reads TGTGCCAGCAGGACTGATAATAGGTACGAGCAGTACTTC.

As concerns this clone: One end of the junction is discordant with germline, which a read error may explain. This chain connects TRBV7-7 to TRBJ1-1; TRBD1 agrees at 7 bases. The CDR3 spans 14 residues. CDR1 is SSHAT, CDR2 FNYEAQ, per germline (reference sequence). CDR3 in DNA: TGTGCTAGCAGCGGACGGACAGGGAACACTGAAGCTTTCTTT. It is translated as CASSGRTGNTEAFF.

The chain employs TRBV5-1 and TRBJ2-5; no definite D call. Germline V gene data show CDR1 as SGHRS and CDR2 as YFSETQ. V lost 0 bases and J 4 bases, leaving 10 bases between the germline ends. The CDR3 runs to 14 residues. The CDR3 reads CASSLGVLPETQYF. The CDR3 coding sequence is TGCGCCAGCAGCTTGGGGGTCCTACCAGAGACCCAGTACTTC.

CDR3: CASQEGQRNTGELFF. The DNA of the CDR3 is TGTGCCAGCCAGGAAGGGCAGCGGAACACCGGGGAGCTGTTTTTT. The V and J genes are TRBV28 and TRBJ2-2; D remains unclear. The CDR3 has 15 amino acids. Germline CDR1 reads MDHEN; CDR2 reads SYDVKM. The germline V and J ends were trimmed by 8 bases and 1 base, with 14 bases remaining between them.

This chain connects TRBV4-1 to TRBJ2-7; TRBD2 agrees at 7 bases. This CDR3 is 19 amino acids long. The V gene end was trimmed by 2 bases and the J gene end by 5 bases; junction bases not matched to a gene: 21. Germline CDR1 is MGHRA and CDR2 is YSYEKL. CDR3 coding DNA: TGCGCCAGCAGCCAAAACCCCCCGGGCCCTAGCGGCCGACGTGACGAGCAGTACTTC. Amino acid sequence: CASSQNPPGPSGRRDEQYF.

The rearrangement uses TRBV6-5 and TRBJ2-7; D is uncertain. CDR1 and CDR2 from the germline V gene are MNHEY and SVGAGI. The CDR3 contains 15 residues. V shed 2 bases and J shed 7 bases, with 18 bases lying between them. CDR3: CASSYRTGSPLEQYF. CDR3 sequence (DNA): TGTGCCAGCAGTTACAGGACGGGCAGCCCTTTGGAGCAGTACTTC.

This clone was observed once. V usage is TRBV7-8 and J usage is TRBJ1-2; 7 nucleotides match TRBD1. The CDR3 is 14 residues long. The germline CDR1 and CDR2 sequences are SGHVS and FQNEAQ. The ends lost 3 bases at V and 8 bases at J; junction bases unmatched: 9. The CDR3 loop reads CASSLIQGGTGYTF. The CDR3 DNA is TGTGCCAGCAGCTTGATCCAGGGGGGTACAGGCTACACCTTC.

This chain joins TRBV7-8 and TRBJ1-3, with D possibly matching TRBD1 (6 bases). This CDR3 region has 18 residues. V was shortened by 3 bases and J by 0 bases, with 18 bases between the two germline ends. Looked up from germline, CDR1 is SGHVS and CDR2 is FQNEAQ. The CDR3 spells CASSFGLTGPSSGNTIYF. The CDR3 nucleotides read TGTGCCAGCAGCTTCGGGCTCACAGGGCCAAGCTCTGGAAACACCATATATTTT.

The V and J genes are TRBV7-8 and TRBJ2-3; possibly TRBD2 for D (6 bases). From germline, CDR1 is SGHVS and CDR2 FQNEAQ. The ends were cut back, 4 bases at V and 4 bases at J, with 21 bases in the middle. CDR3 length: 17 residues. The CDR3 loop reads CASSSGWRRDHADTQYF. CDR3 in DNA: TGTGCCAGCAGCTCCGGGTGGAGGCGGGACCACGCAGATACGCAGTATTTT.